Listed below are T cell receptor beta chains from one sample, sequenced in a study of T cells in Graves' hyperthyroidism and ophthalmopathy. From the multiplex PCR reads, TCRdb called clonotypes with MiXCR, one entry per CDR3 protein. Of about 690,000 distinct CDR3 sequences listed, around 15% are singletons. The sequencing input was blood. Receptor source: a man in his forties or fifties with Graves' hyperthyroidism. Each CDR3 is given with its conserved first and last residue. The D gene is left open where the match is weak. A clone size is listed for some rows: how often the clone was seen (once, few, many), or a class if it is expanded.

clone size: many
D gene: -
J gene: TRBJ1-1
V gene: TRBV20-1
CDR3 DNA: TGCAGTGCTAGTAATCTGGGGGGATGGACTGAAGCTTTCTTT
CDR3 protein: CSASNLGGWTEAFF

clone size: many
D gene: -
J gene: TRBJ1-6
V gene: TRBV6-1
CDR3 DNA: TGTGCCAGCCAGAACAGCTATAATTCACCCCTCCACTTT
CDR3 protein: CASQNSYNSPLHF

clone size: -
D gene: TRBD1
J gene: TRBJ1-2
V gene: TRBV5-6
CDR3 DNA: TGTGCCAGCAGCCCCGGGACAGAGAATAGGCCGAACTATGGCTACACCTTC
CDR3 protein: CASSPGTENRPNYGYTF

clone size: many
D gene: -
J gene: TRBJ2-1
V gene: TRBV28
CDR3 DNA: TGTGCCAGCAGTTCAAACGGCGGCAGTTGGAGCTCCTACAATGAGCAGTTCTTC
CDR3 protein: CASSSNGGSWSSYNEQFF

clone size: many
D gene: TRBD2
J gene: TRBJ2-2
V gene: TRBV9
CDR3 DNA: TGTGCCAGCAGCCCTAGGACTAGCGAGAACACCGGGGAGCTGTTTTTT
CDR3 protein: CASSPRTSENTGELFF

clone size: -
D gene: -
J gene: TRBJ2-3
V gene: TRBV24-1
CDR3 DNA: TGTGCCACCAGTGATCTAAGTACAGATACGCAGTATTTT
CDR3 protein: CATSDLSTDTQYF

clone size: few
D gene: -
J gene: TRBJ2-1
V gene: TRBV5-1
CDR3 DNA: TGCGCCAGCAGCTTGGTTACCAATGAGCAGTTCTTC
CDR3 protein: CASSLVTNEQFF

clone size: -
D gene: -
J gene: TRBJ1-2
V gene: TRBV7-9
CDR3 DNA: TGTGCCAGCAGCTTAGTCCGCAACAGGAAAGGATATGGCTACACCTTC
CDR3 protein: CASSLVRNRKGYGYTF

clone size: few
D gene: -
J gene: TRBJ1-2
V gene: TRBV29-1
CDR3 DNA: TGCAGCGTTGATGCAGGCTATGGCTACACCTTC
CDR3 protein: CSVDAGYGYTF

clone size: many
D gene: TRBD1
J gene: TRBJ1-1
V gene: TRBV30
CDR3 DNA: TGTGCCTGGAGATACAGGGGCGCGAGGACTGAAGCTTTCTTT
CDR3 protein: CAWRYRGARTEAFF

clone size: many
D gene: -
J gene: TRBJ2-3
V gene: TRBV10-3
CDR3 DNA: TGTGCCATCAAGGCGGCAGATACGCAGTATTTT
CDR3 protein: CAIKAADTQYF

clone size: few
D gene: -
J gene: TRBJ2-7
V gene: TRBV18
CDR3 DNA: TGTGCCAGCTCACCAGCTGGGGCCCGTCCCTCTTACGAGCAGTACTTC
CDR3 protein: CASSPAGARPSYEQYF

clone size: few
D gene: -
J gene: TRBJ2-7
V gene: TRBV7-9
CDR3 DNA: TGTGCCAGCAGCTCCCCCCGACAGTGGGGATCTACCTACGAGCAGTACTTC
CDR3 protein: CASSSPRQWGSTYEQYF

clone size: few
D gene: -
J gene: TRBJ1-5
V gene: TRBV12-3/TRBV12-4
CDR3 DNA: TGTGCCAGCAGTTCTGGGACCTTCCACTATAGCAATCAGCCCCAGCATTTT
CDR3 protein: CASSSGTFHYSNQPQHF

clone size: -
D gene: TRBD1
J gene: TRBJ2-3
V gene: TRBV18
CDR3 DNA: TGTGCCAGCCGGGGACAGGGGACTACAGATACGCAGTATTTT
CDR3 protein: CASRGQGTTDTQYF

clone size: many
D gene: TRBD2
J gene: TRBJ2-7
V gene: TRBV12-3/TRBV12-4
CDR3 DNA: TGTGCCAGCAGTTTACTAGCGGGAGAAGTCGAGCAGTACTTC
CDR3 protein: CASSLLAGEVEQYF

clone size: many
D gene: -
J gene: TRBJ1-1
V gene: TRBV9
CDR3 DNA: TGTGCCAGCAGCGTAGAAGGGACACCCTACAAGAACACTGAAGCTTTCTTT
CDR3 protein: CASSVEGTPYKNTEAFF

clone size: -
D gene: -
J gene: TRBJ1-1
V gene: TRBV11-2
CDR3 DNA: TGTGCCAGCAGCTTCAGCCAGCTGAACACTGAAGCTTTCTTT
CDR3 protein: CASSFSQLNTEAFF

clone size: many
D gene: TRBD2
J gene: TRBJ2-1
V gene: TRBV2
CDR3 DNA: TGTGCCAGCAGTGTTGAACTAGCGGGAGCTGGGGGCAATGAGCAGTTCTTC
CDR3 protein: CASSVELAGAGGNEQFF

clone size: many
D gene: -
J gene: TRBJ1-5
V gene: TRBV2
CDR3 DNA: TGTGCCAGCAGTCCGAGTCATGGGTTTGGGGATAATCAGCCCCAGCATTTT
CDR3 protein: CASSPSHGFGDNQPQHF

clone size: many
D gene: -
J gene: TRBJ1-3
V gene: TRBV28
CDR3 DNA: TGTGCCAGCAGCCCCAGCCAGAGCTCTGGAAACACCATATATTTT
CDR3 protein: CASSPSQSSGNTIYF

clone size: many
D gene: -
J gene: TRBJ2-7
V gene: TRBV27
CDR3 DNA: TGTGCCAGCAGTACAGGGACGCTAACCTACGAGCAGTACTTC
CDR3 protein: CASSTGTLTYEQYF

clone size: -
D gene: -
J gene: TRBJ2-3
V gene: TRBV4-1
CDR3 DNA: TGCGCCAGCAGCCATATTATTCCAAGACGGGGAAACACAGATACGCAGTATTTT
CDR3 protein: CASSHIIPRRGNTDTQYF

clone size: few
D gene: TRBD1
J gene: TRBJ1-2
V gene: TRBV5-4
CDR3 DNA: TGTGCCAGCAGCAATGTCAATTCCCACCGGGACAGGGTTCGTGGCTACACCTTC
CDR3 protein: CASSNVNSHRDRVRGYTF

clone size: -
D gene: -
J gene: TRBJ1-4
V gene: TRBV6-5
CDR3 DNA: TGTGCCAGCAGTTACTCAGGGGGTACGGAGGAAAAACTGTTTTTT
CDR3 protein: CASSYSGGTEEKLFF

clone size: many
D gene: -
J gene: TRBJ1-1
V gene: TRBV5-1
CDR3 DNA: TGCGCCAGCAGCTTACGGCCATCGAACACTGAAGCTTTCTTT
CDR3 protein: CASSLRPSNTEAFF

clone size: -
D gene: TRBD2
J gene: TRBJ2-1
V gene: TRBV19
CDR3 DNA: TGTGCCAGTAGTATCGCCCTAGCGGGAGGTGCCTACAATGAGCAGTTCTTC
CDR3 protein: CASSIALAGGAYNEQFF

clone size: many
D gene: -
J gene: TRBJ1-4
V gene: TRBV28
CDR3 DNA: TGTGCCAGCGCCCTAGGGGGTGCAACTAATGAAAAACTGTTTTTT
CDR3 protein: CASALGGATNEKLFF

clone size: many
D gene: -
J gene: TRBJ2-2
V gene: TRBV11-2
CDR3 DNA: TGTGCCAGCAGCTCCCCCTGGGGGAGAGTAACCGGGGAGCTGTTTTTT
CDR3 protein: CASSSPWGRVTGELFF

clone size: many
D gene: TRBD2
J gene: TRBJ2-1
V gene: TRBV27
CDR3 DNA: TGTGCCAGCAGTCTTAGCGGGGGGCCCTACAATGAGCAGTTCTTC
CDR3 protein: CASSLSGGPYNEQFF

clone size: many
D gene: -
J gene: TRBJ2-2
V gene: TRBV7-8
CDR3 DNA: TGTGCCAGCAGAGCAGGACAGTCGAACACCGGGGAGCTGTTTTTT
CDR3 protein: CASRAGQSNTGELFF

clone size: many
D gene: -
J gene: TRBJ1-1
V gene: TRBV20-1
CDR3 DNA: TGCAGCCTTAGGGTTATTGACACTGAAGCTTTCTTT
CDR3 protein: CSLRVIDTEAFF

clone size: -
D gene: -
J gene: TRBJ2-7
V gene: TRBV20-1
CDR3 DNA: TGCAGTGCCGTACAGATGTCAAAGCTGGCCGAGCAGTACTTC
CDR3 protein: CSAVQMSKLAEQYF

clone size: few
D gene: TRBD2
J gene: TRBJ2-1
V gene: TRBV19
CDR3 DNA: TGTGCCAGTAGTCCAGGACTAGCGGGAGTTACCTACAATGAGCAGTTCTTC
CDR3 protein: CASSPGLAGVTYNEQFF

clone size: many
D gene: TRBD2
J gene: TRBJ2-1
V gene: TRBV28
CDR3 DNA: TGTGCCAGCAGTTATATCGCTAGCGGGTATGACAATGAGCAGTTCTTC
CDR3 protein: CASSYIASGYDNEQFF

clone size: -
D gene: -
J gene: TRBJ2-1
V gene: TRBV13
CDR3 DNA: TGTGCCAGCAGCTGGATGTTAAATGGCTACGAGCAGTTCTTC
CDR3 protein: CASSWMLNGYEQFF

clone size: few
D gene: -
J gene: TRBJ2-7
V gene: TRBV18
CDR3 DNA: TGTGCCAGCTCACCACAGGGTACCAACGAGCAGTACTTC
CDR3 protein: CASSPQGTNEQYF

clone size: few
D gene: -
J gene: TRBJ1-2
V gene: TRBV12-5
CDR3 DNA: TGTGCTAGTGGTGCATCCAGCTATGGCTACACCTTC
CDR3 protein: CASGASSYGYTF

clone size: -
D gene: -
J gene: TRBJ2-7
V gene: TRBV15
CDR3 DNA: TGTGCCACCAGCAGAGATAGCAGGGGCTGGGAGCAGTACTTC
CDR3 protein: CATSRDSRGWEQYF

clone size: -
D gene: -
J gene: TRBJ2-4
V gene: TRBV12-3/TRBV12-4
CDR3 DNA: TGTGCCAGCAGTGTAGCCAAAAACATTCAGTACTTC
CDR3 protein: CASSVAKNIQYF

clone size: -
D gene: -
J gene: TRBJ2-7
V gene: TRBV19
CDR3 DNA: TGTGCCAGTAGTATCCTAGGTGACAATTCCTACGAGCAGTACTTC
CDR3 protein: CASSILGDNSYEQYF

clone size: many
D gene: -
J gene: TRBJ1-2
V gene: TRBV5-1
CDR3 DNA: TGCGCCAGCAGCACGGAGAGCTCCGAGGGAGTGAACTATGGCTACACCTTC
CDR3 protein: CASSTESSEGVNYGYTF

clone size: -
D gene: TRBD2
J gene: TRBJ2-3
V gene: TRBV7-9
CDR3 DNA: TGTGCCAGCAGCTTACCCAACGCGGCGGGAGGGGCAGATACGCAGTATTTT
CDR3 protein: CASSLPNAAGGADTQYF

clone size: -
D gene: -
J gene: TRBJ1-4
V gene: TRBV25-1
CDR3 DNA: TGTGCCAGCAGTGGGCCGTACAGGGAAAAACTGTTTTTT
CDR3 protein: CASSGPYREKLFF

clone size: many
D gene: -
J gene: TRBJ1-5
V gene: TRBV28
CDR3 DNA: TGTGCCAGCAGTTTCGAGGAGGTGCGTCAGCCCCAGCATTTT
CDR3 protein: CASSFEEVRQPQHF

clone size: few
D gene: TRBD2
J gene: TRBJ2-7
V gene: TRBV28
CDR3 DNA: TGTGCCAGCAGCTCGGGACTAGCGGGAGGTATCGTCTACGAGCAGTACTTC
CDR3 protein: CASSSGLAGGIVYEQYF

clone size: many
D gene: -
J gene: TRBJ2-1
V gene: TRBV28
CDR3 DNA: TGTGCCAGCAGTTTCCCCGGGAGCTCCTACAATGAGCAGTTCTTC
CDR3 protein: CASSFPGSSYNEQFF

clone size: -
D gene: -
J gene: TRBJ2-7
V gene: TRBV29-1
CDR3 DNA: TGCAGCGTTACAGGGTTTTCCTACGAGCAGTACTTC
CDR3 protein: CSVTGFSYEQYF

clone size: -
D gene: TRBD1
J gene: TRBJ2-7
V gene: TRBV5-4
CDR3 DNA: TGTGCCAGCAGCAGGGACAGGGGGCCCAACGAGCAGTACTTC
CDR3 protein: CASSRDRGPNEQYF

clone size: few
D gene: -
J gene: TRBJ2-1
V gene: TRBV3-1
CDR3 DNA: TGTGCCAGCAGCCTACTAGCATACGAGCAGTTCTTC
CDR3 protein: CASSLLAYEQFF

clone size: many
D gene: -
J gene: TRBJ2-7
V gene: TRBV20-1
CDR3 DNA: TGCAGTGCTAGACGAGCTTATGCTAGGAACTACGAGCAGTACTTC
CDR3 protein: CSARRAYARNYEQYF

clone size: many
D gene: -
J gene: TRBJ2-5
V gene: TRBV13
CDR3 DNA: TGTGCCAGCAGCCCCCCCAGCATAGGGGGGCAAGAGACCCAGTACTTC
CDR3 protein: CASSPPSIGGQETQYF

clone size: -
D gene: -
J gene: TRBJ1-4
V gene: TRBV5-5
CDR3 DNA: TGTGCCAGCAGCTTGGAACAGGGAGGTTATGAAAAACTGTTTTTT
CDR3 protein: CASSLEQGGYEKLFF

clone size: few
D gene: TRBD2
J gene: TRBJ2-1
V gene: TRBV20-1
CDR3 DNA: TGCAGTGCGCCGACTAGCGGACTAAACAATGAGCAGTTCTTC
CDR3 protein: CSAPTSGLNNEQFF

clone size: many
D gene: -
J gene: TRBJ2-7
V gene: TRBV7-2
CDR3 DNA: TGTGCCAGCAGTTACACAGGAGTGCGCTCCTACGAGCAGTACTTC
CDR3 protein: CASSYTGVRSYEQYF

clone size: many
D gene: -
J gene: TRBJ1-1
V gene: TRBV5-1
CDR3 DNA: TGCGCCAGCAGGGCGAAGGGGGGGCACACTGAAGCTTTCTTT
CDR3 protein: CASRAKGGHTEAFF

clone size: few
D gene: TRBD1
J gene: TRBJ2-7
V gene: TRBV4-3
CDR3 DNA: TGCGCCAGCAGACAAACAGGGGGTGAGTCCTACGAGCAGTACTTC
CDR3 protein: CASRQTGGESYEQYF

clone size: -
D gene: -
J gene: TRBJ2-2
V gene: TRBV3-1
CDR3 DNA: TGTGCCAGCAGCCACTTTAGACAAGGGCCCGGGGAGCTGTTTTTT
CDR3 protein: CASSHFRQGPGELFF

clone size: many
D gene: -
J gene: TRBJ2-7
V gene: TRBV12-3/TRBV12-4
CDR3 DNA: TGTGCCAGCAGCCCCGGACGGGCCTACGAGCAGTACTTC
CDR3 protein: CASSPGRAYEQYF